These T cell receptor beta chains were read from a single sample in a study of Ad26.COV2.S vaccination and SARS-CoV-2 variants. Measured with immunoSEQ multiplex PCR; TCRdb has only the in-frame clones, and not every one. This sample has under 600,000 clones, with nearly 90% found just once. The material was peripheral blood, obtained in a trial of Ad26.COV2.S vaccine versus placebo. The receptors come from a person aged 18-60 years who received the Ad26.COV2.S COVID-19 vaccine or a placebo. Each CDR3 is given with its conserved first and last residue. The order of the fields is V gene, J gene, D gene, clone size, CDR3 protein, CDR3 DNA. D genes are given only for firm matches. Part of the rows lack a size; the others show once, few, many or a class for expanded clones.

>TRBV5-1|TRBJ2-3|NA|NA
CASSLGGIFTDTQYF
TGCGCCAGCAGCTTGGGGGGAATATTCACAGATACGCAGTATTTT
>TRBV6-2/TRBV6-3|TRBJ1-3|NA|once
CASSDRVSSGNTIYF
TGTGCCAGCAGTGACAGAGTTTCCTCTGGAAACACCATATATTTT
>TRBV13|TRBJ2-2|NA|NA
CASSFFLNTGELFF
TGTGCCAGCAGCTTTTTCCTGAACACCGGGGAGCTGTTTTTT
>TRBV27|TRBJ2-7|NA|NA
CASSSTFYEQYF
TGTGCCAGCAGTTCTACTTTCTACGAGCAGTACTTC
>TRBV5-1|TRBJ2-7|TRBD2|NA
CASTLAFLAGGKNEQYF
TGCGCCAGCACCTTAGCCTTCCTAGCGGGAGGGAAGAACGAGCAGTACTTC
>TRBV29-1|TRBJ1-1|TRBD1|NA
CSVSLQGASEAFF
TGCAGCGTTTCCTTACAGGGGGCCTCTGAAGCTTTCTTT
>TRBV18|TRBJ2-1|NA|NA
CASSPSGQLYNEQFF
TGTGCCAGCTCACCATCCGGGCAGCTTTACAATGAGCAGTTCTTC
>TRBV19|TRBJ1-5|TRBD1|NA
CASKAGTGGGQPQHF
TGTGCCAGTAAGGCCGGGACAGGGGGCGGTCAGCCCCAGCATTTT
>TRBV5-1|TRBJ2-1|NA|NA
CASSRDLFNEQFF
TGCGCCAGCAGCCGGGACCTCTTCAATGAGCAGTTCTTC
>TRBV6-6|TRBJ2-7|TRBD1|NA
CASSYAQGVYEQYF
TGTGCCAGCAGTTACGCACAGGGGGTCTACGAGCAGTACTTC
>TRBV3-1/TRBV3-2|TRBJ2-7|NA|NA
CASSQDNRYEQYF
TGTGCCAGCAGCCAAGATAACCGGTACGAGCAGTACTTC
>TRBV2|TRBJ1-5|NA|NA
CASSESREDQPQHF
TGTGCCAGCAGTGAGAGTAGGGAGGATCAGCCCCAGCATTTT
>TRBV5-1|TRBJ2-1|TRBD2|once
CASSLRSGSLEQFF
TGCGCCAGCAGCTTGAGAAGCGGGAGTCTTGAGCAGTTCTTC
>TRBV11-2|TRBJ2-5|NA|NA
CASSLGRKIQETQYF
TGTGCCAGCAGCCTCGGACGGAAAATCCAAGAGACCCAGTACTTC
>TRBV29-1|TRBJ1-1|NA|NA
CSAEPNSNTEAFF
TGCAGCGCCGAACCGAATTCGAACACTGAAGCTTTCTTT
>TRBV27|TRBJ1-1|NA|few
CASSLGTQPMNTEAFF
TGTGCCAGCAGTTTAGGCACCCAACCTATGAACACTGAAGCTTTCTTT
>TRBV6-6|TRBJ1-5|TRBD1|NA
CASNPTGPQPQHF
TGTGCCAGCAATCCGACAGGGCCTCAGCCCCAGCATTTT
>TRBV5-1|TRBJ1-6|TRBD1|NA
CASSLVEGGSSPLHF
TGCGCCAGCAGCTTGGTTGAAGGGGGCAGTTCACCCCTCCACTTT
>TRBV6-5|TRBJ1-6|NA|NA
CASSWQDNSPLHF
TGTGCCAGCAGTTGGCAGGATAATTCACCCCTCCACTTT
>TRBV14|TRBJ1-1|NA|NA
CASSQEPNIITEAFF
TGTGCCAGCAGCCAAGAACCGAATATTATCACTGAAGCTTTCTTT